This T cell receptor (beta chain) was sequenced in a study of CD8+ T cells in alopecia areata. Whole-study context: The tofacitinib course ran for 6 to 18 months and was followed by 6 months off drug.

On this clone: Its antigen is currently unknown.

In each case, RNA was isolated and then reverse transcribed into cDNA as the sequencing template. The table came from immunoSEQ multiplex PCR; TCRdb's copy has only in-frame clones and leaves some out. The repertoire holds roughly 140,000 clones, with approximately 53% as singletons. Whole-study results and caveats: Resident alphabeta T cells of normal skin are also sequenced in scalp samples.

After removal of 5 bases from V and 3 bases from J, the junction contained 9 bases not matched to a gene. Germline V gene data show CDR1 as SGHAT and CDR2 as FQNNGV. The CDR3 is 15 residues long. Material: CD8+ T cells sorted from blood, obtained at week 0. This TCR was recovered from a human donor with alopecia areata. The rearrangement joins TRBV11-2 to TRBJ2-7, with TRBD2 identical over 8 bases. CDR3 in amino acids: CASSVSGGLNYEQYF. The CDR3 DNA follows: TGTGCCAGCAGCGTATCGGGGGGGTTAAACTACGAGCAGTACTTC.